The clone carrying this TCR beta chain was seen ten or more times. Its antigen is still unknown. The data were taken from a study of T cell repertoires in cytomegalovirus infection. Study-level background: Both a matching HLA type and CMV infection were indicated by public TCR beta signatures.

Findings and limits, study-wide: The study found HLA-C-restricted CMV-specific TCR beta clonotypes dominating the ex vivo response. Summed frequency of public TCR beta families distinguished CMV carriers with the relevant HLA.

TCRdb called the reads again in MiXCR, with one record for every CDR3 protein. This sample yields roughly 130,000 distinct CDR3 sequences, of which roughly a quarter are seen a single time; about 37% belongs to the top ten. With 1 base removed from V and 5 bases from J, the gap between germline ends came to 8 bases. This CDR3 region has 13 residues. The germline gives CDR1 SGHTA, CDR2 FQGNSA. The clonotype comes from a human donor in good health (CMV status not recorded). Some clones in this sample may be carry-over from other donors' samples. The genes are TRBV7-2 and TRBJ2-5, with D unresolved. Material for sequencing was PBMCs, sequenced either directly or after in vitro stimulation (not recorded which). CDR3 residues: CASSLGNRETQYF. In nucleotides, the CDR3 is TGTGCCAGCAGCTTAGGGAATCGGGAGACCCAGTACTTC.